This is a list of T cell receptor beta chains from one sample in a study of cytomegalovirus exposure and HLA in healthy donors. Data came from immunoSEQ multiplex PCR; TCRdb stores just in-frame clones and leaves some out. The profile shows roughly 100,000 clones, 78% of them singletons. Sample: PBMCs. The receptors were gathered from a man aged 30-40 years in good health and CMV-seronegative. CDR3s include the opening cysteine and the closing phenylalanine or tryptophan. D genes are given only for firm matches. Not all rows give a size; the values are once, few, many and, for expanded clones, a class.

D	size	V	J	CDR3	DNA
TRBD1	.	TRBV19	TRBJ2-2	CAGRQGGNTGELFF	TGTGCCGGACGACAGGGGGGGAACACCGGGGAGCTGTTTTTT
TRBD1	.	TRBV30	TRBJ1-2	CAWAVSGGPSGYTF	TGTGCCTGGGCCGTGTCAGGGGGTCCCTCTGGCTACACCTTC
TRBD2	.	TRBV10-2	TRBJ2-5	CASRDTGTSGIRQETQYF	TGCGCCAGCAGGGATACCGGGACTAGCGGGATTAGACAAGAGACCCAGTACTTC
.	.	TRBV28	TRBJ2-6	CASSPLTDSGANVLTF	TGTGCCAGCAGTCCCCTGACAGACTCTGGGGCCAACGTCCTGACTTTC
TRBD2	.	TRBV5-6	TRBJ2-2	CASSLGLAGAIGELFF	TGTGCCAGCAGCTTGGGGCTAGCGGGAGCGATAGGGGAGCTGTTTTTT
TRBD2	.	TRBV6-5	TRBJ2-3	CASSYSTSGMTDTQYF	TGTGCCAGCAGTTACTCTACCAGCGGGATGACAGATACGCAGTATTTT
.	.	TRBV9	TRBJ1-1	CASSPRTREDTEAFF	TGTGCCAGCAGCCCTAGGACACGGGAGGACACTGAAGCTTTCTTT
.	.	TRBV28	TRBJ1-2	CASSPSTGTSQYGYTF	TGTGCCAGCAGCCCTTCGACAGGAACTTCTCAATATGGCTACACCTTC
TRBD1	.	TRBV29-1	TRBJ2-7	CSVGDRGPYEQYF	TGCAGCGTGGGGGACAGGGGACCTTACGAGCAGTACTTC
.	.	TRBV15	TRBJ2-3	CATSSGSGTDTQYF	TGTGCCACCAGCAGCGGGAGCGGCACAGATACGCAGTATTTT
TRBD1	few	TRBV6-5	TRBJ2-7	CASRNPGTDYEQYF	TGTGCCAGCCGAAACCCCGGGACAGACTACGAGCAGTACTTC
.	.	TRBV11-3	TRBJ1-1	CASSSTPNRATEAFF	TGTGCCAGCAGCTCGACTCCCAACAGGGCAACTGAAGCTTTCTTT
.	.	TRBV6-6	TRBJ1-2	CASSYAGVLSGYTF	TGTGCCAGCAGTTACGCGGGGGTCCTCTCCGGCTACACCTTC
.	once	TRBV6-5	TRBJ1-5	CASSLARANQPQHF	TGTGCCAGCAGTTTAGCCAGGGCGAATCAGCCCCAGCATTTT
TRBD2	.	TRBV2	TRBJ2-1	CASSELAGGPVEQFF	TGTGCCAGCAGTGAACTAGCGGGAGGGCCAGTTGAGCAGTTCTTC
TRBD1	.	TRBV7-9	TRBJ2-3	CASSFPGQGGDTQYF	TGTGCCAGCAGCTTCCCGGGACAGGGGGGAGATACGCAGTATTTT
.	.	TRBV7-2	TRBJ2-1	CASSLRLEQFF	TGTGCCAGCAGCCTACGACTGGAGCAGTTCTTC